These 23 T cell receptor beta chains were all obtained from the same sample, sequenced in a study of blood T cell repertoires in COVID-19. Profiled with immunoSEQ multiplex PCR; TCRdb holds only in-frame clones, not every one. The sample has about 200,000 clones; 82% are singletons. The sequencing input was PBMCs or T cells enriched from blood (not recorded which). The receptors here all came from a woman aged 55-70 years with acute COVID-19.

The V gene is TRBV7-2, the J gene TRBJ1-1; tentatively, D is TRBD1 (5 bases). This CDR3 region has 17 residues. Between the trimmed V and J ends, which lost 1 base and 1 base, there was a span of 16 bases. Germline loops: CDR1 SGHTA, CDR2 FQGNSA. CDR3 nucleotide sequence: TGTGCCAGCAGCTTAGTAGGGCTACAGGCGTCGAACACTGAAGCTTTCTTT. Translating gives CASSLVGLQASNTEAFF.

This clone was detected once. The gene calls are TRBV27 and TRBJ2-5; D not resolved. Germline values: CDR1 MNHEY, CDR2 SMNVEV (reference sequence). V shed 5 bases and J shed 5 bases, with 12 bases lying between them. CDR3 length: 13 residues. CDR3 in amino acids: CASSHHPQETQYF. The CDR3, as DNA: TGTGCCAGCAGTCACCACCCTCAGGAGACCCAGTACTTC.

The chain has TRBV11-2 and TRBJ1-1, with D perhaps matching TRBD1 (5 bases). Per the germline V gene, CDR1 is SGHAT and CDR2 is FQNNGV. This CDR3 comprises 12 residues. Between the trimmed V and J ends, which lost 2 bases and 8 bases, there was a span of 9 bases. In nucleotides, the CDR3 is TGTGCCAGCAGCTTATCGACAGTAGAAGCTTTCTTT. Translating it yields CASSLSTVEAFF.

The CDR3 DNA sequence: TGCGCCAGCAGCCACGCTGGGGCCAGCTCCTATAATTCACCCCTCCACTTT. This gives the protein CASSHAGASSYNSPLHF. V is TRBV4-3 and J is TRBJ1-6; maybe TRBD1 (5 bases). V lost 3 bases and J lost 0, with 12 bases in between. The germline gives CDR1 LGHNA, CDR2 YSLEER. This CDR3 has 17 residues.

V is TRBV9 and J is TRBJ2-7, with TRBD2 identical over 7 bases. The V gene's germline CDR1 is SGDLS and CDR2 YYNGEE. The CDR3 runs to 15 residues. J gave up 1 base and V 0 bases, and 4 bases lay outside the gene matches. The CDR3 here is CASSVEPGGSYEQYF. The CDR3 DNA is TGTGCCAGCAGCGTAGAGCCGGGAGGTTCCTACGAGCAGTACTTC.

The V and J genes are TRBV5-4 and TRBJ1-2; D is ambiguous. This CDR3 is 12 amino acids long. From germline, CDR1 is SGHNT and CDR2 YYREEE (reference sequence). The ends were cut back, 3 bases at V and 3 bases at J, with 6 bases in the middle. The CDR3 nucleotides read TGTGCCAGCAGCTCACAGCACTATGGCTACACCTTC. It specifies CASSSQHYGYTF.

The V and J genes are TRBV7-2 and TRBJ1-2; 10 positions match TRBD1. This CDR3 is 13 amino acids long. Germline-derived CDR1 and CDR2 are SGHTA and FQGNSA. V dropped 9 bases and J dropped 7; count of bases not matched to a gene: 8. The chain's CDR3 is CASERDRGFGYTF. For the CDR3, the DNA is TGTGCCAGTGAACGGGACAGGGGTTTTGGCTACACCTTC.

This clone was seen a single time. The chain couples TRBV4-1 to TRBJ1-2; D uncertain. CDR1 and CDR2 (germline): MGHRA, YSYEKL. The CDR3 runs to 11 residues. V was clipped by 4 bases and J by 5 bases, with 5 bases between them. CDR3 residues: CASSRGYGYTF. Written as DNA, the CDR3 is TGCGCCAGCAGCCGAGGGTATGGCTACACCTTC.

This clone was observed a single time. The chain carries TRBV9 and TRBJ2-2; no definite D call. Germline values: CDR1 SGDLS, CDR2 YYNGEE. The ends were cut back, 4 bases at V and 2 bases at J, with 6 bases in the middle. The CDR3 contains 13 residues. CDR3 nucleotide sequence: TGTGCCAGCAGCATATTTAACACCGGGGAGCTGTTTTTT. It translates to CASSIFNTGELFF.

The chain joins TRBV6-5 to TRBJ1-1, with D unclear. The germline V gene encodes CDR1 MNHEY and CDR2 SVGAGI. The V end lost 5 bases, the J end lost 2 bases, and 9 bases lay between the germline ends. This CDR3 spans 13 amino acids. In DNA form, the CDR3 reads TGTGCCAGCAGTAAGACGGGAAACACTGAAGCTTTCTTT. As protein: CASSKTGNTEAFF.

The rearrangement links TRBV18 to TRBJ1-2, with D unresolved. Looked up from germline, CDR1 is KGHSH and CDR2 is LQKENI. The CDR3 sequence is 14 residues long. The germline V and J ends were trimmed by 1 base and 8 bases, with 14 bases remaining between them. CDR3 protein: CASSPLDGPTGYTF. Here the CDR3 DNA reads TGTGCCAGCTCACCACTTGATGGGCCTACCGGCTACACCTTC.

The rearrangement uses TRBV4-1 and TRBJ1-6, with D uncertain. Between the trimmed V and J ends, which lost 0 bases and 2 bases, there was a span of 11 bases. The CDR3 runs 17 residues. Germline CDR1 MGHRA, CDR2 YSYEKL. CDR3 bases: TGCGCCAGCAGCCAAGATACAGCAATTCCCTATAATTCACCCCTCCACTTT. As protein: CASSQDTAIPYNSPLHF.

The DNA for the CDR3 is TGTGCCACCAGCAGAGGTCTAGCAGGAGATACGCAGTATTTT. Protein sequence: CATSRGLAGDTQYF. This chain connects TRBV15 to TRBJ2-3, with D perhaps matching TRBD2 (5 bases). V dropped 1 base and J dropped 5 bases, with 10 bases sitting between them. Germline CDR1 is LNHNV and CDR2 is YYDKDF (reference sequence). CDR3 size: 14 residues.

V gene TRBV29-1 combines with J gene TRBJ1-1, with TRBD1 matching over 8 bases. CDR1 and CDR2 from the germline V gene are SQVTM and ANQGSEA. V shed 7 bases and J 4 bases; nucleotides not matched to a gene: 11. This CDR3 is built from 14 residues. In nucleotides, the CDR3 is TGCAGCGGAAACCCAGGGGGACAGGCCACTGAAGCTTTCTTT. Protein: CSGNPGGQATEAFF.

The rearrangement uses TRBV4-3 and TRBJ1-3; no clear D gene. Looked up from germline, CDR1 is LGHNA and CDR2 is YSLEER. V shed 0 bases and J shed 5 bases, with 8 bases lying between them. The CDR3 covers 14 residues. CDR3 in amino acids: CASSQDGSRNTIYF. CDR3 DNA: TGCGCCAGCAGCCAAGATGGGAGTCGAAACACCATATATTTT.

V and J are TRBV7-9 and TRBJ1-1; 8 nucleotides agree with TRBD1. This CDR3 region has 14 residues. Germline trimming cut 4 bases from V and 0 bases from J; bases unmatched to any gene: 1. Germline assignment: CDR1 SEHNR and CDR2 FQNEAQ (reference sequence). CDR3 nucleotides: TGTGCCAGCAGCTGGACAGGGATGAACACTGAAGCTTTCTTT. This gives the protein CASSWTGMNTEAFF. Full variable domain (remainder filled in from reference TRBV7-9 and TRBJ1-1): DTGVSQNPRHKITKRGQNVTFRCDPISEHNRLYWYRQTLGQGPEFLTYFQNEAQLEKSRLLSDRFSAERPKGSFSTLEIQRTEQGDSAMYLCASSWTGMNTEAFFGQGTRLTVV.

This clone was counted a single time. Additional DNA sequences in this sample encode the identical CDR3. This chain links TRBV6-4 with TRBJ2-3; 7 bases align to TRBD2. Germline-derived CDR1 and CDR2 are MRHNA and SNTAGT. V lost 3 bases and J lost 1; bases outside the gene matches: 4. The CDR3 has 15 amino acids. CDR3 region: CASSEASGRTDTQYF. The CDR3 nucleotides read TGTGCCAGCAGTGAGGCTAGCGGACGCACAGATACGCAGTATTTT.

This chain connects TRBV27 to TRBJ1-4; D gene unclear. This CDR3 contains 12 residues. V lost 6 bases, J lost 8 bases, and 10 bases lay in between. CDR1 is MNHEY, CDR2 SMNVEV, per germline (reference sequence). CDR3 DNA sequence: TGTGCCAGCAGATCCACGAGCGAAAAACTGTTTTTT. Translating gives CASRSTSEKLFF. The full variable domain, its missing parts supplied by reference TRBV27 and TRBJ1-4, is EAQVTQNPRYLITVTGKKLTVTCSQNMNHEYMSWYRQDPGLGLRQIYYSMNVEVTDKGDVPEGYKVSRKEKRNFPLILESPSPNQTSLYFCASRSTSEKLFFGSGTQLSVL.

This chain links TRBV7-2 with TRBJ1-5; perhaps TRBD1 as D (6 bases). V was trimmed by 2 bases and J by 5 bases, leaving 13 bases between them. The CDR3 sequence is 15 residues long. CDR1 is SGHTA, CDR2 FQGNSA, per germline. The CDR3, as DNA: TGTGCCAGCAGCTTACAGGGGAGGGAAGATCAGCCCCAGCATTTT. Encoded protein: CASSLQGREDQPQHF.

This chain links TRBV27 with TRBJ2-1, with 11 bases that match TRBD2. CDR3 length equals 14 residues. The germline gives CDR1 MNHEY, CDR2 SMNVEV (reference sequence). V trimming: 6 bases; J trimming: 6 bases; junction bases outside the gene matches: 4. The CDR3 bases are TGTGCCAGCAGCCGACTAGCGGGAATCAATGAGCAGTTCTTC. This sequence encodes CASSRLAGINEQFF.

The V call is TRBV9, the J call TRBJ1-6, with D possibly matching TRBD1 (6 bases). The ends were cut back, 3 bases at V and 10 bases at J, with 14 bases in the middle. The CDR3 loop spans 14 amino acids. Germline V lookup: CDR1 SGDLS, CDR2 YYNGEE. The CDR3 sequence is CASSGPGERSPLHF. The CDR3 DNA reads TGTGCCAGCAGCGGCCCAGGGGAGCGGTCACCCCTCCACTTT.

The chain employs TRBV30 and TRBJ1-5, with D maybe TRBD1 (5 bases). The length of the CDR3 is 15 residues. Trimming took off 5 bases at V and 7 bases at J, with 21 bases between the two ends. Germline V gene lookup returns CDR1 GTSNPN and CDR2 SVGIG (reference sequence). CDR3: CAWHPGGKRGQPQHF. In DNA, the CDR3 is TGTGCCTGGCATCCTGGAGGGAAAAGGGGCCAGCCCCAGCATTTT.

The chain combines TRBV7-9 with TRBJ2-2; possible D gene TRBD1, 6 bases. Germline CDR1 is SEHNR and CDR2 is FQNEAQ (reference sequence). This CDR3 region has 14 residues. V was trimmed by 4 bases and J by 6 bases, leaving 12 bases between them. The CDR3 loop is CASSYQGSAGELFF. Here the CDR3 DNA reads TGTGCCAGCAGCTATCAGGGGAGCGCCGGGGAGCTGTTTTTT.